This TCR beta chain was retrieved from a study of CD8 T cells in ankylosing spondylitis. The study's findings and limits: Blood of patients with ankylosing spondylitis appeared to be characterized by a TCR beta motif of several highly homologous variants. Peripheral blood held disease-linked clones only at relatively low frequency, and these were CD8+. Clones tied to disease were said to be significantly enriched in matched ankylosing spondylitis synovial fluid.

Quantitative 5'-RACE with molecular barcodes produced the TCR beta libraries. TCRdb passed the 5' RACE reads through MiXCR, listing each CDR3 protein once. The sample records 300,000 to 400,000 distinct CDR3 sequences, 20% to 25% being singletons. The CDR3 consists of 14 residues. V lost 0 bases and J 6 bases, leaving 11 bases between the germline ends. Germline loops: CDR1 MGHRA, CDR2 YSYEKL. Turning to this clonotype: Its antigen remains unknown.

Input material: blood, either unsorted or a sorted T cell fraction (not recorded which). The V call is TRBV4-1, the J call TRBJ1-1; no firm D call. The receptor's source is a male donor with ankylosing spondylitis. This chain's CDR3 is CASSQERQVPEAFF. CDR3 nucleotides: TGCGCCAGCAGCCAAGAACGGCAGGTTCCTGAAGCTTTCTTT.